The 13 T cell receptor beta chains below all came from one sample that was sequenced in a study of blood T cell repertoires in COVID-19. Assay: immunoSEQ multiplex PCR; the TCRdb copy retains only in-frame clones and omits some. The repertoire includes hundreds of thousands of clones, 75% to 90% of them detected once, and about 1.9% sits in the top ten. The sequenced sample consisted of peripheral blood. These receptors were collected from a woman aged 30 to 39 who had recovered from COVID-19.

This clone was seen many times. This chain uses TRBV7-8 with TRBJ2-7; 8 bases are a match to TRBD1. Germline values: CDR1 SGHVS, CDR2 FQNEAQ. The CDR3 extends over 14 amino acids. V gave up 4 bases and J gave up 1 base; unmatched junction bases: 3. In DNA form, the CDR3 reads TGTGCCAGCAGCTGGACAGGGTCATCCTACGAGCAGTACTTC. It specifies CASSWTGSSYEQYF.

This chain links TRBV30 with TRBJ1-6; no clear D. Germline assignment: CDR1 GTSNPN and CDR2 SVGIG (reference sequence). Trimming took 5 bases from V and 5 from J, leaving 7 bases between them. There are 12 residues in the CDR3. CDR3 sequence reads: CAWAVNNSPLHF. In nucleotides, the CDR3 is TGTGCCTGGGCGGTAAATAATTCACCCCTCCACTTT.

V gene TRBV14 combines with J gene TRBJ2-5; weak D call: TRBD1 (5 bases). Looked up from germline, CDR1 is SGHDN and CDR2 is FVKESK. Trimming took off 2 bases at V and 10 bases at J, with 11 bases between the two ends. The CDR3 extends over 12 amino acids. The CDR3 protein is CASSQSGPGQYF. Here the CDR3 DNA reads TGTGCCAGCAGCCAATCAGGGCCGGGCCAGTACTTC.

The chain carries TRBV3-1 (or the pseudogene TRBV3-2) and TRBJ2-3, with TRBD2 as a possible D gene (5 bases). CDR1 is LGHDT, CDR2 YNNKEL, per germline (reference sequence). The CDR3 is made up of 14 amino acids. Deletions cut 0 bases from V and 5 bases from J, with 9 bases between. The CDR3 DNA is TGTGCCAGCAGCCAAGACCCTGGACTAGATACGCAGTATTTT. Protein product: CASSQDPGLDTQYF.

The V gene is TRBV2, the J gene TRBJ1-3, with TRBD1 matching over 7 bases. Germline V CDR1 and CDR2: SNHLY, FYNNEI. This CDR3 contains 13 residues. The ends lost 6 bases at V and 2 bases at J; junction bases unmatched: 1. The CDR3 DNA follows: TGTGCCAGCAGCGACAGGGCTGGAAACACCATATATTTT. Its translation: CASSDRAGNTIYF.

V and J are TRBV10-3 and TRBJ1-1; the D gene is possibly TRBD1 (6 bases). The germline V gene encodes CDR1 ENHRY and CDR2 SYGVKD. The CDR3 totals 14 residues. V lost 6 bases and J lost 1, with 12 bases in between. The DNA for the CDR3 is TGTGCCATCAGCCTGGACAGTTCGAACACTGAAGCTTTCTTT. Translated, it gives CAISLDSSNTEAFF.

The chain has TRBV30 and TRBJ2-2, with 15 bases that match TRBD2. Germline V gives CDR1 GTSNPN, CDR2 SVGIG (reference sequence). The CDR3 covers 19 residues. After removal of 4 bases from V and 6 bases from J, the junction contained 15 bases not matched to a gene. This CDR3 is CAWIVPGLAGGTVSGELFF. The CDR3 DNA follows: TGTGCCTGGATCGTCCCGGGACTAGCGGGGGGCACGGTTTCCGGGGAGCTGTTTTTT.

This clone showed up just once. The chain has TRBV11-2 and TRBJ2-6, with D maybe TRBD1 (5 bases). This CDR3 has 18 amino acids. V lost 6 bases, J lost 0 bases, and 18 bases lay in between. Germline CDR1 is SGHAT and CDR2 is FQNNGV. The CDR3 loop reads CASSFAWGRSSGANVLTF. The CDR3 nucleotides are TGTGCCAGCAGTTTTGCATGGGGCCGATCCTCTGGGGCCAACGTCCTGACTTTC.

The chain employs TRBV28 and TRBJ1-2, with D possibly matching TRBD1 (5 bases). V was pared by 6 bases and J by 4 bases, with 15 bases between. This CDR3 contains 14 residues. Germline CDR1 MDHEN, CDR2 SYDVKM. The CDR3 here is CASRYRIRGYGYTF. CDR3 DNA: TGTGCCAGCAGATATCGGATTAGGGGCTATGGCTACACCTTC.

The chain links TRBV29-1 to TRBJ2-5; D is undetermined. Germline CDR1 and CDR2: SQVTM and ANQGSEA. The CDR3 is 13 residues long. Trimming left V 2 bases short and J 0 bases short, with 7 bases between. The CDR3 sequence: CSVELGHQETQYF. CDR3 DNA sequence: TGCAGCGTTGAATTGGGCCACCAAGAGACCCAGTACTTC.

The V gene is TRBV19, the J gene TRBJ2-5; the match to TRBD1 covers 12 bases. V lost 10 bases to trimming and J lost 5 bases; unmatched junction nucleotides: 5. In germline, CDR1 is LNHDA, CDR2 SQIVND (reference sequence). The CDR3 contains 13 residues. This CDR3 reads CATGTGGFETQYF. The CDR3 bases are TGTGCCACCGGGACAGGGGGCTTTGAGACCCAGTACTTC.

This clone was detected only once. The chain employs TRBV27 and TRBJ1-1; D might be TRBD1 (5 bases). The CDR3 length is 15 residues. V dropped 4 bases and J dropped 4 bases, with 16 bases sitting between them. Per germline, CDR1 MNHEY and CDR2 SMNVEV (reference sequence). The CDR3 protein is CASSSSPGDSTEAFF. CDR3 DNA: TGTGCCAGCAGTTCCTCCCCCGGGGACTCCACTGAAGCTTTCTTT.

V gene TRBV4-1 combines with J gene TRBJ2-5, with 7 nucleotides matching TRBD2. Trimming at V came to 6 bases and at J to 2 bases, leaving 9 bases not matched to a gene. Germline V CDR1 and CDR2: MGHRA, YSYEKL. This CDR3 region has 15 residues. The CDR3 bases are TGCGCCAGCAGAAGGAGTGGTAGCGGGCAAGAGACCCAGTACTTC. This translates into CASRRSGSGQETQYF.